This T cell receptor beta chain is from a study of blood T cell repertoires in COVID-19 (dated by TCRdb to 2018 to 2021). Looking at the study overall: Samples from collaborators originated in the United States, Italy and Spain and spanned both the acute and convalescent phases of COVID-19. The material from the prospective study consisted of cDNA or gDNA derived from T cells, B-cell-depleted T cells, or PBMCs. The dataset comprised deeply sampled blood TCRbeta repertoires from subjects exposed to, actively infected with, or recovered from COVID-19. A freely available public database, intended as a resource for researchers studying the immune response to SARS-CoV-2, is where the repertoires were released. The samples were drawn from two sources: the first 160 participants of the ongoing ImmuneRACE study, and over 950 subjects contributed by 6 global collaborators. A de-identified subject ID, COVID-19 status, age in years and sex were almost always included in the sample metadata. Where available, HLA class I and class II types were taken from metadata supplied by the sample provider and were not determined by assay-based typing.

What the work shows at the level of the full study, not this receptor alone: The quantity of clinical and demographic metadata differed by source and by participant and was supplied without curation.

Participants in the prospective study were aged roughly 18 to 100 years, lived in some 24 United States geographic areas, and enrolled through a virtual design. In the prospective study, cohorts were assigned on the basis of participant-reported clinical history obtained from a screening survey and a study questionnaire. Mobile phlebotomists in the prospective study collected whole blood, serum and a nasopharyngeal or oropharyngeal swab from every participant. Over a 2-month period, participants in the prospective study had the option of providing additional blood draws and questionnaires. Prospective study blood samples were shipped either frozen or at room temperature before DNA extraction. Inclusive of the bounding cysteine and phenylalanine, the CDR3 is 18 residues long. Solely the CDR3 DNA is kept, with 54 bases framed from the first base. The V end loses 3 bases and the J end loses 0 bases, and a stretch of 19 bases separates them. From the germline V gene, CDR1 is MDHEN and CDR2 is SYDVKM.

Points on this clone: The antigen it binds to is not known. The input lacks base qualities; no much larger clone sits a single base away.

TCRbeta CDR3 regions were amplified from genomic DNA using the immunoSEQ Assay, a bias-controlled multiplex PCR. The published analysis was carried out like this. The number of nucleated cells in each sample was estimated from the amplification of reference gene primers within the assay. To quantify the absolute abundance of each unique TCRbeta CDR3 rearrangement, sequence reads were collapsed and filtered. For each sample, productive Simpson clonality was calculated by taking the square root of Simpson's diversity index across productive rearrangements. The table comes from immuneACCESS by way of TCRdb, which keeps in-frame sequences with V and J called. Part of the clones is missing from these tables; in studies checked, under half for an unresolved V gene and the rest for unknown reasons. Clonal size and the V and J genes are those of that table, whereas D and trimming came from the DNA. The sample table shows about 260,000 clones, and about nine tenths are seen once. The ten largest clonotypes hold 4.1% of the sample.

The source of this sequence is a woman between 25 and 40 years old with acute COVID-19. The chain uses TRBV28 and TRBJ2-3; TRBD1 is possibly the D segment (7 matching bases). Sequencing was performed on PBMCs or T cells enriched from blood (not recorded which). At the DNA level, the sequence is TGTGCCAGCAGTTTGGAAAAGGGGGCTAGCGTGAGCACAGATACGCAGTATTTT. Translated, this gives CASSLEKGASVSTDTQYF. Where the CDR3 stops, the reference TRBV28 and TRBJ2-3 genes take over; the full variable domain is DVKVTQSSRYLVKRTGEKVFLECVQDMDHENMFWYRQDPGLGLRLIYFSYDVKMKEKGDIPEGYSVSREKKERFSLILESASTNQTSMYLCASSLEKGASVSTDTQYFGPGTRLTVL.